Each of the 25 T cell receptor beta chains below was sequenced from the same sample in a study of blood T cell repertoires in COVID-19. Some clones are missing from TCRdb's copy, which holds only in-frame ones; the method was immunoSEQ multiplex PCR. The profile covers approximately 290,000 clones, with 84% appearing a single time and more than 15% taken by the ten largest. The sequenced material came from peripheral blood. These receptor sequences come from a person aged 70 to 85 with COVID-19, enrolled during active disease.

This clone was counted once. V gene TRBV28 combines with J gene TRBJ2-7; 12 bases fit TRBD2. With 2 bases clipped from V and 0 bases from J, the junction kept 5 bases outside the gene matches. Looked up from germline, CDR1 is MDHEN and CDR2 is SYDVKM. The CDR3 totals 17 residues. This chain's CDR3 is CASSLGTLAGGSYEQYF. CDR3 nucleotides: TGTGCCAGCAGTTTAGGGACACTAGCGGGAGGCTCCTACGAGCAGTACTTC. The full variable domain, in which reference TRBV28 and TRBJ2-7 provide the parts outside the CDR3, is DVKVTQSSRYLVKRTGEKVFLECVQDMDHENMFWYRQDPGLGLRLIYFSYDVKMKEKGDIPEGYSVSREKKERFSLILESASTNQTSMYLCASSLGTLAGGSYEQYFGPGTRLTVT.

The chain combines TRBV7-8 with TRBJ2-7; 7 positions agree with TRBD1. The junction had 4 bases not matched to a gene; V was cut back by 1 base and J by 1 base. This CDR3 is 15 amino acids long. The germline V gene has CDR1 SGHVS and CDR2 FQNEAQ. CDR3 loop: CASSLVQGNSYEQYF. CDR3 in DNA: TGTGCCAGCAGCTTAGTACAGGGGAATTCCTACGAGCAGTACTTC. Full variable domain (rest looked up from reference TRBV7-8 and TRBJ2-7): GAGVSQSPRYKVAKRGQDVALRCDPISGHVSLFWYQQALGQGPEFLTYFQNEAQLDKSGLPSDRFFAERPEGSVSTLKIQRTQQEDSAVYLCASSLVQGNSYEQYFGPGTRLTVT.

The chain couples TRBV3-1 (or the pseudogene TRBV3-2) to TRBJ1-3; maybe TRBD1 (5 bases). The CDR3 has 17 residues. V was shortened by 4 bases and J by 0 bases, with 16 bases between the two germline ends. Germline loops: CDR1 LGHDT, CDR2 YNNKEL (reference sequence). The CDR3 is CASSPTLTALSGNTIYF. CDR3 in DNA: TGTGCCAGCAGCCCGACCCTGACAGCCCTCTCTGGAAACACCATATATTTT.

This clone was detected once. This CDR3 reads CASSYSGAYEQYF. CDR3 nucleotide sequence: TGCGCCAGCTCCTATAGCGGGGCCTACGAGCAGTACTTC. The chain employs TRBV4-1 and TRBJ2-7, with 8 bases fitting TRBD2. V gave up 8 bases and J gave up 2 bases; unmatched junction bases: 5. This CDR3 is built from 13 residues. Germline V gene sequence: CDR1 MGHRA, CDR2 YSYEKL.

The rearrangement uses TRBV29-1 and TRBJ2-3; no definite D call. Trimming removed 5 bases from V and 1 base from J, with 13 bases in between. The germline CDR1 and CDR2 sequences are SQVTM and ANQGSEA. The CDR3 consists of 14 residues. The DNA for the CDR3 is TGCAGCGTTTTCCTAGTTTTGGGCACAGATACGCAGTATTTT. It specifies CSVFLVLGTDTQYF.

V gene TRBV6-1 combines with J gene TRBJ2-7, with TRBD2 identical over 7 bases. The V segment lost 7 bases and the J segment 0 bases; nucleotides outside the gene matches: 15. CDR3 length: 17 amino acids. Germline CDR1 reads MNHNS; CDR2 reads SASEGT. For the CDR3, the DNA is TGTGCCAGCAATGAGGGAGGGCACAGAGGGAGCTCCTACGAGCAGTACTTC. Translating it yields CASNEGGHRGSSYEQYF.

This clone was counted a few times. The chain links TRBV7-3 to TRBJ2-1, with 7 bases lining up with TRBD2. The CDR3 runs 15 residues. V lost 1 base and J lost 1; bases outside the gene matches: 1. Germline V gives CDR1 SGHTA, CDR2 FQGTGA. CDR3 region: CASSLRLASYNEQFF. The CDR3 nucleotides are TGTGCCAGCAGCTTAAGACTAGCATCCTACAATGAGCAGTTCTTC.

V and J are TRBV4-1 and TRBJ1-4; the match to TRBD1 covers 10 bases. The CDR3 runs to 15 residues. V was clipped by 4 bases and J by 7 bases; unmatched bases: 6. Germline-derived CDR1 and CDR2 are MGHRA and YSYEKL. The CDR3 coding sequence is TGCGCCAGCAGCCCACCGACAGGGGGCACTGAAAAACTGTTTTTT. It yields the protein CASSPPTGGTEKLFF.

The V call is TRBV7-6, the J call TRBJ2-1; the match to TRBD2 covers 7 bases. The CDR3 sequence is 16 residues long. Germline V lookup: CDR1 SGHVS, CDR2 FNYEAQ. V shed 1 base, J shed 7 bases, and the junction held 10 bases outside the gene matches. CDR3 coding DNA: TGTGCCAGCAGCTTAGGCCTGCGGGAGACTCTTAATGAGCAGTTCTTC. Translating gives CASSLGLRETLNEQFF.

A note on this clone: Additional DNA sequences in this sample encode the identical CDR3. This chain connects TRBV6-6 to TRBJ1-1; D unclear. The CDR3 is 16 residues long. Germline CDR1 reads MNHNY; CDR2 reads SVGAGI (reference sequence). Trimming shortened V by 5 bases and J by 4 bases, and 20 bases separated the two germline ends. The CDR3: CASSHGVGRVGTEAFF. The CDR3 bases are TGTGCCAGCAGTCACGGGGTTGGGAGGGTAGGCACTGAAGCTTTCTTT.

The chain combines TRBV5-1 with TRBJ2-7; 7 positions match TRBD2. V gave up 2 bases and J gave up 0 bases; unmatched junction bases: 8. The CDR3 length is 16 residues. Germline V lookup: CDR1 SGHRS, CDR2 YFSETQ. The CDR3: CASSFILARYSYEQYF. In DNA, the CDR3 is TGCGCCAGCAGCTTTATACTAGCGCGATACTCCTACGAGCAGTACTTC.

The chain joins TRBV6-5 to TRBJ1-1, with a weak D call TRBD1 (6 bases). The germline gives CDR1 MNHEY, CDR2 SVGAGI. CDR3 size: 15 residues. V lost 6 bases to trimming and J lost 4 bases, with 18 bases between them. The CDR3 nucleotides read TGTGCCAGCAGAAAAAACAGGGTTCTGGGCACTGAAGCTTTCTTT. It encodes CASRKNRVLGTEAFF.

V gene TRBV5-1 combines with J gene TRBJ1-5; perhaps TRBD1 as D (5 bases). In germline, CDR1 is SGHRS, CDR2 YFSETQ. This CDR3 has 15 residues. Trimming pared 0 bases from V and 3 bases from J, leaving 10 bases between. The CDR3 nucleotides are TGCGCCAGCAGCTTGGGGTGGGGGGACAATCAGCCCCAGCATTTT. Its translation is CASSLGWGDNQPQHF.

The chain is built from TRBV4-3 and TRBJ2-1, with TRBD1 matching 10 bases. V lost 1 base, J lost 5 bases, and 5 bases stayed unmatched. The germline gives CDR1 LGHNA, CDR2 YSLEER. The CDR3 extends over 16 amino acids. In DNA, the CDR3 is TGCGCCAGCAGCCAAGGACCGGGACAGGGGAACAATGAGCAGTTCTTC. It specifies CASSQGPGQGNNEQFF.

The V gene is TRBV18, the J gene TRBJ2-2; TRBD1 agrees at 8 bases. Germline lookup yields CDR1 KGHSH and CDR2 LQKENI. V lost 1 base, J lost 3 bases, and 7 bases stayed unmatched. The length of the CDR3 is 17 residues. In DNA, the CDR3 is TGTGCCAGCTCACCACGTGGGACAGGAGGTTACACCGGGGAGCTGTTTTTT. Translated, it gives CASSPRGTGGYTGELFF.

The genes are TRBV27 and TRBJ2-3; 14 bases line up with TRBD2. CDR1 is MNHEY and CDR2 is SMNVEV in the germline V gene (reference sequence). V trimming: 4 bases; J trimming: 2 bases; junction bases outside the gene matches: 5. The CDR3 sequence is 17 residues long. CDR3 nucleotide sequence: TGTGCCAGCAGTTCACGACTAGCGGGGGGGGTCACAGATACGCAGTATTTT. This codes for CASSSRLAGGVTDTQYF.

This chain connects TRBV28 to TRBJ2-3; possibly TRBD2 for D (5 bases). Trimming stripped 8 bases from V and 2 bases from J, with 32 bases between. Germline CDR1 MDHEN, CDR2 SYDVKM. The CDR3 totals 20 residues. In DNA form, the CDR3 reads TGTGCCAGCGGCCCGGACCCGAGAAAGGGAGTTACCCGGGCCACAGATACGCAGTATTTT. Residues: CASGPDPRKGVTRATDTQYF. The whole variable domain, remainder taken from reference TRBV28 and TRBJ2-3, is DVKVTQSSRYLVKRTGEKVFLECVQDMDHENMFWYRQDPGLGLRLIYFSYDVKMKEKGDIPEGYSVSREKKERFSLILESASTNQTSMYLCASGPDPRKGVTRATDTQYFGPGTRLTVL.

V gene TRBV5-1 combines with J gene TRBJ2-1; D ambiguous. Germline V gives CDR1 SGHRS, CDR2 YFSETQ. The CDR3 extends over 14 amino acids. Trimming shortened V by 0 bases and J by 4 bases, and 8 bases separated the two germline ends. The CDR3 protein is CASSLDSVYNEQFF. The CDR3 DNA follows: TGCGCCAGCAGCTTGGATTCCGTTTACAATGAGCAGTTCTTC.

This chain uses TRBV4-3 with TRBJ1-5; D unresolved. This CDR3 has 15 residues. The V end was cut by 4 bases, the J end by 0 bases, with 10 bases between. Germline V gene data show CDR1 as LGHNA and CDR2 as YSLEER. The CDR3 sequence is CASSPQHYSNQPQHF. CDR3 DNA: TGCGCCAGCAGCCCCCAACACTATAGCAATCAGCCCCAGCATTTT.

The chain combines TRBV4-2 with TRBJ2-2; D is possibly TRBD2 (6 bases). Looked up from germline, CDR1 is LGHNA and CDR2 is YNFKEQ. This CDR3 is 16 amino acids long. The V and J ends lost 0 bases and 1 base respectively, with 9 bases between them. CDR3 loop: CASSQEGGVNTGELFF. The CDR3 DNA is TGTGCCAGCAGCCAAGAGGGCGGGGTGAACACCGGGGAGCTGTTTTTT.

V usage is TRBV5-4 and J usage is TRBJ2-2; 12 nucleotides match TRBD1. Germline V lookup: CDR1 SGHNT, CDR2 YYREEE (reference sequence). The V segment lost 0 bases and the J segment 7 bases; nucleotides outside the gene matches: 10. CDR3 length equals 18 residues. The CDR3 sequence is CASSLAGTGGAYGGELFF. The CDR3 DNA follows: TGTGCCAGCAGCTTGGCCGGGACAGGGGGCGCTTACGGCGGGGAGCTGTTTTTT.

The gene calls are TRBV2 and TRBJ2-1; tentative D call: TRBD1 (5 bases). Germline V CDR1 and CDR2: SNHLY, FYNNEI. This CDR3 spans 13 amino acids. The V end lost 6 bases, the J end lost 4 bases, and 10 bases lay between the germline ends. CDR3 DNA sequence: TGTGCCAGCAGGGTGGACAAATACAATGAGCAGTTCTTC. It encodes CASRVDKYNEQFF.

The J gene is TRBJ2-1, the V gene TRBV14; D is ambiguous. The germline V gene encodes CDR1 SGHDN and CDR2 FVKESK. Trimming stripped 3 bases from V and 4 bases from J, with 7 bases between. The CDR3 consists of 13 residues. The chain's CDR3 is CASSHELYNEQFF. CDR3 DNA sequence: TGTGCCAGCAGCCATGAACTGTACAATGAGCAGTTCTTC.

The chain recombines TRBV7-3 with TRBJ2-1, with TRBD1 matching over 7 bases. V lost 5 bases to trimming and J lost 2 bases; unmatched junction nucleotides: 6. CDR3 size: 15 residues. The germline gives CDR1 SGHTA, CDR2 FQGTGA. This chain's CDR3 is CASSPATGPYNEQFF. CDR3 DNA: TGTGCCAGCAGCCCAGCGACAGGGCCCTACAATGAGCAGTTCTTC.

The rearrangement joins TRBV11-1 to TRBJ2-1; 10 bases align to TRBD2. Germline trimming cut 1 base from V and 14 bases from J; bases unmatched to any gene: 5. Germline V gene data show CDR1 as SGHAT and CDR2 as FQDESV (reference sequence). CDR3 length: 13 amino acids. CDR3 sequence (DNA): TGTGCCAGCAGCTTAGACTCCGGGACTAGCGAGTTCTTC. Translating it yields CASSLDSGTSEFF.